This T cell receptor (beta chain) was profiled in a study of graft-versus-host responses after intestinal transplantation. Overall study context: Recipients obtained multivisceral, liver-intestinal, or isolated intestinal transplants.

Measured with immunoSEQ multiplex PCR; TCRdb has only the in-frame clones, and not every one. The sample has about 38,000 clones, around 83% seen once. V shed 1 base and J 6 bases; nucleotides not matched to a gene: 9. This CDR3 has 16 amino acids. CDR1 and CDR2 (germline): SNHLY, FYNNEI. This material consisted of PBMCs, taken roughly 1,000 days after transplant. The sequence derives from a human patient who received an intestinal transplant, so some T cells may come from the graft donor. The rearrangement joins TRBV2 to TRBJ2-3; TRBD2 matches at 8 bases. CDR3 sequence (DNA): TGTGCCAGCAGTGAAGGCCCAGCGGGGGCGGGGGATACGCAGTATTTT. It translates to CASSEGPAGAGDTQYF.